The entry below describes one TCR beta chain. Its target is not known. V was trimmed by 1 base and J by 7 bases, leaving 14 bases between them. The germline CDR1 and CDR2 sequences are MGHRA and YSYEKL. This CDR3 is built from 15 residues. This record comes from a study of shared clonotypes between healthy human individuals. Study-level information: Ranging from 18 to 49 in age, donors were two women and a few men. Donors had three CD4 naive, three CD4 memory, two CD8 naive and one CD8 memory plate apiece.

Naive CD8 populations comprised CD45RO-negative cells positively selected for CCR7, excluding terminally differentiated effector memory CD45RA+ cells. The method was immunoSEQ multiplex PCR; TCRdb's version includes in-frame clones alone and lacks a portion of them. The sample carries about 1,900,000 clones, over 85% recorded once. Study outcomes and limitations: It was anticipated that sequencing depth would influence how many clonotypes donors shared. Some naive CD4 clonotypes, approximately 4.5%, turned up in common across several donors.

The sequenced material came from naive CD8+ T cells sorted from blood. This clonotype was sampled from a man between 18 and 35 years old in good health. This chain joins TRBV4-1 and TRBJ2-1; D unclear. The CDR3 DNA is TGCGCCAGCAGCCAAGGCAGGTCAATTCCGAATGAGCAGTTCTTC. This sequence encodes CASSQGRSIPNEQFF.